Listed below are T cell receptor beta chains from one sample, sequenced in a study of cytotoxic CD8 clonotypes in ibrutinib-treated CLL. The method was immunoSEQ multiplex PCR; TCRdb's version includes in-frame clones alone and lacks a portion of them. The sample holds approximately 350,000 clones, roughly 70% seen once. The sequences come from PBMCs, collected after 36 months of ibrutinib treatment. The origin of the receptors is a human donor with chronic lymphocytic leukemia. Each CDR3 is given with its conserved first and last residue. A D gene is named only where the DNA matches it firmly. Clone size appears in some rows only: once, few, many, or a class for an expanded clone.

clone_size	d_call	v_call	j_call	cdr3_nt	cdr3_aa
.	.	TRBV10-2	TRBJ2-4	TGCGCCAGCAGTATGGCCCCAAAAAACATTCAGTACTTC	CASSMAPKNIQYF
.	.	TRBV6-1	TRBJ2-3	TGTGCCAGCAGTGAACAGGGTGGGTCAGATACGCAGTATTTT	CASSEQGGSDTQYF
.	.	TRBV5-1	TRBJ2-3	TGCGCCAGCAGCTTGGAAGTAGCGACGCAGTATTTT	CASSLEVATQYF
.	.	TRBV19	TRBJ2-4	TGTGCCAGTAGTATAAGATGGTTGGCCAAAAACATTCAGTACTTC	CASSIRWLAKNIQYF
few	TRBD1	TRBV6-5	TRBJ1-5	TGTGCCAGCAACGCAGGGGGGAATCAGCCCCAGCATTTT	CASNAGGNQPQHF
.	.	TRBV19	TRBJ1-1	TGTGCCAGTAAGGTCCGGGGGTACACTGAAGCTTTCTTT	CASKVRGYTEAFF
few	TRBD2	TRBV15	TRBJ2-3	TGTGCCACCAGCAGAGATTTCCAGCGGGGGCCAGATACGCAGTATTTT	CATSRDFQRGPDTQYF
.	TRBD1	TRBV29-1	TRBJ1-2	TGCAGCGTTGCAAGGACAGGGCTGGGGTTGGTATACTATGGCTACACCTTC	CSVARTGLGLVYYGYTF
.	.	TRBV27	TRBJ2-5	TGTGCCAGCAGTTTATCGCCCGGGAGTGGTGAGACCCAGTACTTC	CASSLSPGSGETQYF
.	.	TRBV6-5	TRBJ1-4	TGTGCCAGCAGCCTTAATAACGAAAAACTGTTTTTT	CASSLNNEKLFF
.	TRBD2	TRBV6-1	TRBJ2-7	TGTGCCAGCAGTGACCGCGGGGTAGCGGGCTCCTACGAGCAGTACTTC	CASSDRGVAGSYEQYF
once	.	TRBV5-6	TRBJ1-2	TGTGCCAGCAGCTTGGGAGAAGTCCGCTTAGCTAACTATGGCTACACCTTC	CASSLGEVRLANYGYTF
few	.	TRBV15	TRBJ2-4	TGTGCCACCCAGGGCCCGGGGGACATTCAGTACTTC	CATQGPGDIQYF
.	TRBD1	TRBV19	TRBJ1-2	TGTGCCAGTAGTATTGGATACCCGGACAGGAACTATGGCTACACCTTC	CASSIGYPDRNYGYTF
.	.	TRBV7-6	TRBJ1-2	TGTGCCAGCCGCGGGCCTCCTAACTATGGCTACACCTTC	CASRGPPNYGYTF
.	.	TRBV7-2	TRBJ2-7	TGTGCCAGCAGTCTATACAGGACCGACGCCTACGAGCAGTACTTC	CASSLYRTDAYEQYF
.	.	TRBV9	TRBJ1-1	TGTGCCAGCAGCCCGGGACACTCAGGCATGAACACTGAAGCTTTCTTT	CASSPGHSGMNTEAFF
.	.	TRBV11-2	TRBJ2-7	TGTGCCAGCAGCTTAAGGCCTGGGTACGAGCAGTACTTC	CASSLRPGYEQYF
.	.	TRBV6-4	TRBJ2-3	TGTGCCAGCCTCCCCGATACGCAGTATTTT	CASLPDTQYF
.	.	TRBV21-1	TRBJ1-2	TGTGCCAGCAGCAAAAAGGGGACAGGGGGCCCTACCCACTATGGCTACACCTTC	CASSKKGTGGPTHYGYTF
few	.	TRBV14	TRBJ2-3	TGTGCCAGCAGCCAAGAGCCAAGGTACGGGCAGTATTTT	CASSQEPRYGQYF
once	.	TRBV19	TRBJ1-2	TGTGCCAGCCAAAACAGGGTTGAGGACTATGGCTACACCTTC	CASQNRVEDYGYTF
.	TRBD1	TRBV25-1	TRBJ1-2	TGTGCCAGCAGAGGGACAGGGGGAGGCTATGGCTACACCTTC	CASRGTGGGYGYTF
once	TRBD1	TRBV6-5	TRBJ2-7	TGTGCCAGCAGGCGACAGGGCTACTACGAGCAGTACTTC	CASRRQGYYEQYF
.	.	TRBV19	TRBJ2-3	TGTGCCAGTAGGGTTGACAACAAAGCAGATACGCAGTATTTT	CASRVDNKADTQYF
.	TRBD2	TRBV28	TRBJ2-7	TGTGCCAGCAGTTCGCCAGGACTAGCGGGAGGGCCAGGCGAGCAGTACTTC	CASSSPGLAGGPGEQYF
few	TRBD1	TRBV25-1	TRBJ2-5	TGTGCCAGCAGTGAATTGGGGACAGAAGAGACCCAGTACTTC	CASSELGTEETQYF
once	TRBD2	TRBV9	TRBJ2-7	TGTGCCAGCAGCGTAGCCCCCTTCACTAGCGGGGGGGCCTACGAGCAGTACTTC	CASSVAPFTSGGAYEQYF
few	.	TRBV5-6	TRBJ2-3	TGTGCCAGCAGCACTGGGGGGACTAGCACAGATACGCAGTATTTT	CASSTGGTSTDTQYF
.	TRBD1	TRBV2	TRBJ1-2	TGTGCCAGCGGGGGACAGGGTTATCATGGCTACACCTTC	CASGGQGYHGYTF
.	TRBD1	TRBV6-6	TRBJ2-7	TGTGCCAGCAGTCGACCGGGACAGGCCGCCTACGAGCAGTACTTC	CASSRPGQAAYEQYF
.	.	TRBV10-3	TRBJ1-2	TGTGCCATCAGTGCCAATCCACCCGATCGGAACTATGGCTACACCTTC	CAISANPPDRNYGYTF
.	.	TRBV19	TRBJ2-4	TGTGCCAGCAGTCAGGGGGCCAAAAACATTCAGTACTTC	CASSQGAKNIQYF
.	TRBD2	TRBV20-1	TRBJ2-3	TGCAGTGGCGGGAGGTCCGATACGCAGTATTTT	CSGGRSDTQYF
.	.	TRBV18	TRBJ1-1	TGTGCCAGCTTCCGCTTAATAAACATGAACACTGAAGCTTTCTTT	CASFRLINMNTEAFF
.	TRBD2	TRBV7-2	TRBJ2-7	TGTGCCAGCAGCCCTAGCGGGAGACGATACGAGCAGTACTTC	CASSPSGRRYEQYF
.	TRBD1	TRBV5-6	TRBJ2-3	TGTGCCAGCAGCTTGGAAGGGACAGCGAGGCTCACAGATACGCAGTATTTT	CASSLEGTARLTDTQYF
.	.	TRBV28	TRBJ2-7	TGTGCCAGCAATTATCGTGTCCCCTACGAGCAGTACTTC	CASNYRVPYEQYF
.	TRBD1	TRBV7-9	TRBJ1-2	TGTGCCAGCAGCACACACTCCAGGGGGCGCAACTATGGCTACACCTTC	CASSTHSRGRNYGYTF
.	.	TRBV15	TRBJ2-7	TGTGCCACCAGCAGAGCGGGGGACCCGTACGAGCAGTACTTC	CATSRAGDPYEQYF
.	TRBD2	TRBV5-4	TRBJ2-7	TGTGCCAGCAGCTCCGGGCTAGCGGCCTCCTACGAGCAGTACTTC	CASSSGLAASYEQYF
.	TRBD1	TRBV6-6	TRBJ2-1	TGTGCCAGCAGTTACTCCCGACAGGGGTACAATGAGCAGTTCTTC	CASSYSRQGYNEQFF
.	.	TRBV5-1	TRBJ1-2	TGCGCCAGCAGGGAGGGGACCGGGACACAGTATGGCTACACCTTC	CASREGTGTQYGYTF
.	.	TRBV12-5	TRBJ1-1	TGTGCTAGTGGTCAACGGCGTGGGGCCATGAACACTGAAGCTTTCTTT	CASGQRRGAMNTEAFF
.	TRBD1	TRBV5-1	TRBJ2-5	TGCGCCAGCAGCTGGTGGACAGGGCCAACAGAGACCCAGTACTTC	CASSWWTGPTETQYF
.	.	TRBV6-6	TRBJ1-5	TGTGCCAGCAGTTATGCTTATAGCAATCAGCCCCAGCATTTT	CASSYAYSNQPQHF
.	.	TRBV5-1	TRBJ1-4	TGCGCCAGCAGCTTGGACAGGGTTTCGGGGGAAAAACTGTTTTTT	CASSLDRVSGEKLFF
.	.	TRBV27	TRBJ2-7	TGTGCCAGCAGTTTACGGGGTACCTACGAGCAGTACTTC	CASSLRGTYEQYF
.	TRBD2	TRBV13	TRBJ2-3	TGTGCCAGCAGTCCCAGACTAGCGGGAGGCCTCAGCACAGATACGCAGTATTTT	CASSPRLAGGLSTDTQYF
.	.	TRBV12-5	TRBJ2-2	TGTGCTAGTGGTCTCGGACTATTCACCGGGGAGCTGTTTTTT	CASGLGLFTGELFF
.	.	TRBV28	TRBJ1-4	TGTGCCAGCAGTCCGATACCAACGACTCGCTATAATGAAAAACTGTTTTTT	CASSPIPTTRYNEKLFF
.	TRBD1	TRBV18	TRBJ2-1	TGTGCCAGCTCACCTTTTAAGGACAGGGGGGACAATGAGCAGTTCTTC	CASSPFKDRGDNEQFF
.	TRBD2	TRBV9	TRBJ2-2	TGTGCCAGCAGCTCCTTGGGGGGGTGGTCCACCGGGGAGCTGTTTTTT	CASSSLGGWSTGELFF
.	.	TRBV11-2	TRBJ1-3	TGTGCCAGCAGACCGGCCACCGGAAACACCATATATTTT	CASRPATGNTIYF
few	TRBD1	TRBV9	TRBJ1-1	TGTGCCAGCAGCGTCCCAGGGGGCACTGAAGCTTTCTTT	CASSVPGGTEAFF
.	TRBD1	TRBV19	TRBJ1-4	TGTGCCAGTAGTATAGCCCAGGGGGCGCGGGAAAAACTGTTTTTT	CASSIAQGAREKLFF